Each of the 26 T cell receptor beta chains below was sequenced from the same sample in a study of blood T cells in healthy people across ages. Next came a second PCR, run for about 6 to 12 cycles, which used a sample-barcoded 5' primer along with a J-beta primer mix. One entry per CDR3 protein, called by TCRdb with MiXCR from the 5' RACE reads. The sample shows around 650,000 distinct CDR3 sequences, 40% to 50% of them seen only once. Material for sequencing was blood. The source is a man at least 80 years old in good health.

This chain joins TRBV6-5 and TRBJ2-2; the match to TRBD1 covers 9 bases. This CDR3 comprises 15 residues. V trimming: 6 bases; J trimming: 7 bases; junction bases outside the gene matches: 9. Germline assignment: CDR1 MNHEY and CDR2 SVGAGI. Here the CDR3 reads CASRTGQGRGGELFF. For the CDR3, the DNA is TGTGCCAGCAGAACGGGACAGGGAAGAGGCGGGGAGCTGTTTTTT.

The CDR3 nucleotides are TGTGCCAGCGGGGCAGGGATAGCTTCACCCCTCCACTTT. Translating gives CASGAGIASPLHF. This sequence joins TRBV12-3 or TRBV12-4 and TRBJ1-6, with a weak D call TRBD1 (5 bases). V was clipped by 8 bases and J by 9 bases, with 14 bases between them. The CDR3 sequence is 13 residues long.

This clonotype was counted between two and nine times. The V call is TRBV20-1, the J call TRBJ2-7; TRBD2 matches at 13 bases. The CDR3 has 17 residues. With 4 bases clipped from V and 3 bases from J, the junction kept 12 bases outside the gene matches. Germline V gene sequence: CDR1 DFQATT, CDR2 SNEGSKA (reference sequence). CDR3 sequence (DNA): TGCAGTGCTAAACGAATCGGACTAGCGGGAGTGGGCTACGAGCAGTACTTC. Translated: CSAKRIGLAGVGYEQYF.

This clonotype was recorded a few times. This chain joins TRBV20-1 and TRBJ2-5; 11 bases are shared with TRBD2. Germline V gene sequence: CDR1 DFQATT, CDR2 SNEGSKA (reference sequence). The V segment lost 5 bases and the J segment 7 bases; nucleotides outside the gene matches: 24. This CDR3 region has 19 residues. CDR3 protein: CSARGRIATSGSALGTQYF. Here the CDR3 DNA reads TGCAGTGCTCGAGGTAGAATCGCCACTAGCGGGAGCGCCTTGGGGACCCAGTACTTC.

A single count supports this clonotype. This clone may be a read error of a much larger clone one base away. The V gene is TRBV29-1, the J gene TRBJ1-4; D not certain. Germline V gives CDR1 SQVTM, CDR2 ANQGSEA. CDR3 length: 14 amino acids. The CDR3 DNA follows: TGCAGCGTTGATTGGGAGGGAAGTAATGGAAAACTGTTTTTT. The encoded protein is CSVDWEGSNGKLFF.

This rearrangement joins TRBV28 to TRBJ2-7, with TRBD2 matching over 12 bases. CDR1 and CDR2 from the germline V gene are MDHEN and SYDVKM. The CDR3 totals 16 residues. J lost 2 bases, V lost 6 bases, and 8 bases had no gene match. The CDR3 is CASSRLAGATPYEQYF. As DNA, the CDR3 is TGTGCCAGCAGCAGACTAGCGGGAGCCACACCCTACGAGCAGTACTTC.

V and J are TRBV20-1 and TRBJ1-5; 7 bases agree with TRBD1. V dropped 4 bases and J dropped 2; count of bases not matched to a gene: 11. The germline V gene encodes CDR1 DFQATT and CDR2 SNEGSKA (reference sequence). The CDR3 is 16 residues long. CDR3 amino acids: CSATAPGTDGNQPQHF. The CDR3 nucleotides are TGCAGTGCTACTGCCCCCGGGACAGATGGCAATCAGCCCCAGCATTTT.

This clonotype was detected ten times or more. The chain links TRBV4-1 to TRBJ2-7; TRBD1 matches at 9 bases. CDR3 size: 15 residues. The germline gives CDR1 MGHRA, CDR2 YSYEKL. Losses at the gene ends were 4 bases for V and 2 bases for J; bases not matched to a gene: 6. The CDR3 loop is CASSRDRGRAYEQYF. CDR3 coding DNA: TGCGCCAGCAGCCGAGACAGGGGGAGAGCCTACGAGCAGTACTTC.

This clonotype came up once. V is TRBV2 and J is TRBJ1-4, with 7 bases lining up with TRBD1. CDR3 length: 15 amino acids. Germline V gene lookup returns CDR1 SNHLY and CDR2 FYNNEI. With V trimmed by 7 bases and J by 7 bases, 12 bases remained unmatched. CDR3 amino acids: CASTGREGAVEKLFF. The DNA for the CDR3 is TGTGCCAGCACTGGTCGGGAGGGGGCGGTTGAAAAACTGTTTTTT.

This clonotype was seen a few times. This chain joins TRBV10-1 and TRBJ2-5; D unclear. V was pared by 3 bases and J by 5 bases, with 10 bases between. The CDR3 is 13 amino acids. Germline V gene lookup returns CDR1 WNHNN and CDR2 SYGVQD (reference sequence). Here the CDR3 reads CASSDGSRETQYF. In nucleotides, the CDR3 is TGCGCCAGCAGTGATGGTAGCCGGGAGACCCAGTACTTC.

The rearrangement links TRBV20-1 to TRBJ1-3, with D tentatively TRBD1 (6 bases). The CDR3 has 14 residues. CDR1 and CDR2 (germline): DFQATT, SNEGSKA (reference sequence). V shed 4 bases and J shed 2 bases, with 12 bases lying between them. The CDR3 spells CSAIEGGTGNTIYF. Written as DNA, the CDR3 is TGCAGTGCTATCGAGGGGGGCACTGGAAACACCATATATTTT.

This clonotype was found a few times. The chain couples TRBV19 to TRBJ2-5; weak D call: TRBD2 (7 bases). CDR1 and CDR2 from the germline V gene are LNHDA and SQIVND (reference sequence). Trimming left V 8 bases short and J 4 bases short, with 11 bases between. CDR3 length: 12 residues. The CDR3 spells CASRGAGETQYF. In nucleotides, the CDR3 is TGTGCCAGTCGGGGGGCCGGAGAGACCCAGTACTTC. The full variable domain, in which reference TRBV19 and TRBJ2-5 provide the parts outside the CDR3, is DGGITQSPKYLFRKEGQNVTLSCEQNLNHDAMYWYRQDPGQGLRLIYYSQIVNDFQKGDIAEGYSVSREKKESFPLTVTSAQKNPTAFYLCASRGAGETQYFGPGTRLLVL.

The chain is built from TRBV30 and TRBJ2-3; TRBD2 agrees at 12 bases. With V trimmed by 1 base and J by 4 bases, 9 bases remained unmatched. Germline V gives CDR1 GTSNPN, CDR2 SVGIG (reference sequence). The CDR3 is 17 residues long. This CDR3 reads CAWSGRPSGRAADTQYF. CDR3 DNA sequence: TGTGCCTGGAGTGGCCGGCCTAGCGGGAGGGCCGCAGATACGCAGTATTTT.

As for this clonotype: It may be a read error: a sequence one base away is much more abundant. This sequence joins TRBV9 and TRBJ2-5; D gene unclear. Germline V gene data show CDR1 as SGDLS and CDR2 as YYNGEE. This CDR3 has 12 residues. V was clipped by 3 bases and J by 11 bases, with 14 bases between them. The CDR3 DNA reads TGTGCCAGCAGCGCCGACGAAGTTACGCAGTACTTC. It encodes CASSADEVTQYF.

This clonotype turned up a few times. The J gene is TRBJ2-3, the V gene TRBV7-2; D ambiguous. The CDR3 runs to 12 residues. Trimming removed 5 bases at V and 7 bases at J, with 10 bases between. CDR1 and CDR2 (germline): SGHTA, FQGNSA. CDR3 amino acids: CASSPSQYTQYF. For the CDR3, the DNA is TGTGCCAGCAGCCCGTCCCAATATACGCAGTATTTT. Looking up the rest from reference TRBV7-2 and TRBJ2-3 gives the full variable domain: GAGVSQSPSNKVTEKGKDVELRCDPISGHTALYWYRQSLGQGLEFLIYFQGNSAPDKSGLPSDRFSAERTGGSVSTLTIQRTQQEDSAVYLCASSPSQYTQYFGPGTRLTVL.

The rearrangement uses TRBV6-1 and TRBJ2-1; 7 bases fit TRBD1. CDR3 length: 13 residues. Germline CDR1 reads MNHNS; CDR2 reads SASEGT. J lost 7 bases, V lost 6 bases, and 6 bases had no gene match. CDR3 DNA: TGTGCCAGCAGGGTGACAGGGATGAATGAGCAGTTCTTC. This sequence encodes CASRVTGMNEQFF.

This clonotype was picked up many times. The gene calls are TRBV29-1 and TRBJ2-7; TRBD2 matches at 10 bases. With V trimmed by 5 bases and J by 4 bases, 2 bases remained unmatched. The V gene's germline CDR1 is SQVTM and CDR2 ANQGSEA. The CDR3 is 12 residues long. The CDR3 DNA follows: TGCAGCGTTCGGACTAGCGGATACGAGCAGTACTTC. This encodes CSVRTSGYEQYF.

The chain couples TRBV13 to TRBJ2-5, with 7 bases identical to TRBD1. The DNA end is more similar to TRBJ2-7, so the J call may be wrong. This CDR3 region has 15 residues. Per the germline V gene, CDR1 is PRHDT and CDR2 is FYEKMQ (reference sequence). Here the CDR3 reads CASSLGDRALAEQYF. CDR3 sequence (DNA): TGTGCCAGCAGCTTAGGCGACAGGGCCCTTGCCGAGCAGTACTTC.

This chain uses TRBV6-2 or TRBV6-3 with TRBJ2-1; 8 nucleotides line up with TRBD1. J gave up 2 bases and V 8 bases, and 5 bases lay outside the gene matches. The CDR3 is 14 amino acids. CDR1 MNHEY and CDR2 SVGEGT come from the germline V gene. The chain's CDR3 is CASGTGQAYNEQFF. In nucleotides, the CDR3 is TGTGCCAGCGGCACGGGACAGGCCTACAATGAGCAGTTCTTC.

In DNA, the CDR3 is TGTGCCAGCAGCCAAGATTCGGGACTAGCGGTCACAGATACGCAGTATTTT. This encodes CASSQDSGLAVTDTQYF. The V call is TRBV3-1, the J call TRBJ2-3; TRBD2 aligns across 11 bases. From germline, CDR1 is LGHDT and CDR2 YNNKEL (reference sequence). CDR3 length: 17 residues. V trimming: 0 bases; J trimming: 2 bases; junction bases outside the gene matches: 4.

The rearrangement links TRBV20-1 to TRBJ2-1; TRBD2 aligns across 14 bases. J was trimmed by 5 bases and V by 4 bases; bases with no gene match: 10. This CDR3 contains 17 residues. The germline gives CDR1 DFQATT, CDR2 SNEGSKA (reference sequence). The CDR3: CSATATSGRAIHNEQFF. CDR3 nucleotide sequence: TGCAGTGCTACTGCGACTAGCGGGAGGGCTATTCACAATGAGCAGTTCTTC.

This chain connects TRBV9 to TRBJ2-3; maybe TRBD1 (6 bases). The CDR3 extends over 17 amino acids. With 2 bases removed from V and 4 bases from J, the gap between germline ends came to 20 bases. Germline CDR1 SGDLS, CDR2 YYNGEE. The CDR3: CASSVQPTGLRADTQYF. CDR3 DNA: TGTGCCAGCAGCGTCCAACCGACAGGCCTTCGGGCAGATACGCAGTATTTT.

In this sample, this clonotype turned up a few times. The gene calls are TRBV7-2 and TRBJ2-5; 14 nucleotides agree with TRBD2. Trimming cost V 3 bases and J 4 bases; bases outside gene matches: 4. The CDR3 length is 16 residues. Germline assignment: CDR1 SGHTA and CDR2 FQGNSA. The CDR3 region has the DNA TGTGCCAGCAGCTTGTGGGGGACTAGCGGGGGAGAGACCCAGTACTTC. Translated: CASSLWGTSGGETQYF.

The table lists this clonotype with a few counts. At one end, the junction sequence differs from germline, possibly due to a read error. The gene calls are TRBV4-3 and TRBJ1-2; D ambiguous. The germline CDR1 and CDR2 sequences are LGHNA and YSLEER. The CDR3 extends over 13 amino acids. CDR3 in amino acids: CASSQVPTNGYTF. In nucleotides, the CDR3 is TGCGCCAGCAGCCAAGTTCCCACAAATGGGTACACCTTC.

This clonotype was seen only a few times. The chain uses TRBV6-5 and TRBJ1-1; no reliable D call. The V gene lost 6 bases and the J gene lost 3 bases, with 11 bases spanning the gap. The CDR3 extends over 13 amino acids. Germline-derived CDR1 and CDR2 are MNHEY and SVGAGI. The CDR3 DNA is TGTGCCAGCAGGCGACACCCCCACACTGAAGCTTTCTTT. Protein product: CASRRHPHTEAFF.

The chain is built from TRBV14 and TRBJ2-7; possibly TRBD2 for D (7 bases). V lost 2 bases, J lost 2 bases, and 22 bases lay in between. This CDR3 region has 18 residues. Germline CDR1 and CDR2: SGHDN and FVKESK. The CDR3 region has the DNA TGTGCCAGCAGCCAATTCGATGGTGGGGGGGCAACAACCTACGAGCAGTACTTC. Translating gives CASSQFDGGGATTYEQYF.